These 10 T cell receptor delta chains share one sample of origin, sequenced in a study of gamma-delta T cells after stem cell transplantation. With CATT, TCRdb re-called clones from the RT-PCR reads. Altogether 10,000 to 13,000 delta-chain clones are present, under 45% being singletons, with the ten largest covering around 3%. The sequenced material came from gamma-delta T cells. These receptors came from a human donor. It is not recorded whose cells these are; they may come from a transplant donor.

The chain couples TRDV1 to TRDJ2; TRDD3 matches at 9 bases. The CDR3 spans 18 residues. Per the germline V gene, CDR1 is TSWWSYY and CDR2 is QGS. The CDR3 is CSATGGGDTHPLTAQLFF. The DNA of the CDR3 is TGTTCCGCAACTGGAGGGGGGGATACTCACCCTTTGACAGCACAACTCTTCTTT.

The CDR3 loop reads CALGELGTYGGALRGTDKLIF. The CDR3 DNA is TGTGCTCTTGGGGAACTGGGGACCTACGGAGGTGCCCTTAGGGGCACCGATAAACTCATCTTT. The chain combines TRDV1 with TRDJ1; D might be TRDD2 or TRDD3, each matching 5 bases. Trimming stripped 0 bases from V and 1 base from J, with 27 bases between. The germline V gene has CDR1 TSWWSYY and CDR2 QGS. The CDR3 covers 21 residues.

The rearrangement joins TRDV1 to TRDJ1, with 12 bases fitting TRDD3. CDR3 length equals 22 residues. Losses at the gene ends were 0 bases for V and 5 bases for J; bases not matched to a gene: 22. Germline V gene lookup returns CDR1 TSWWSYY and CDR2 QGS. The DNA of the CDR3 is TGTGCTCTTGGGGAACTATGGTTCCTTCCGACCTGGGGGATACGGGGTAAGGATAAACTCATCTTT. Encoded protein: CALGELWFLPTWGIRGKDKLIF.

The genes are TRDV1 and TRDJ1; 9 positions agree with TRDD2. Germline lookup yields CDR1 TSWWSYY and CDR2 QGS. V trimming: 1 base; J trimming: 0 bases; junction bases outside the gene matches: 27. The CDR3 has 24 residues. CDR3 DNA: TGTGCTCTTGGGGAACGGGGACACGTGGCCTTCCTACCCTTACTGGGCTCGTACACCGATAAACTCATCTTT. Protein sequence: CALGERGHVAFLPLLGSYTDKLIF.

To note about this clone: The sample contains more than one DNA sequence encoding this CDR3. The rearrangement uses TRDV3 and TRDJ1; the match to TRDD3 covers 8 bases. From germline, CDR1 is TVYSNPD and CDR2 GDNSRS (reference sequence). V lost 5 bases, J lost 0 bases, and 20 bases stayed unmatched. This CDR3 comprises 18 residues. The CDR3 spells CALTQLLGDTGYTDKLIF. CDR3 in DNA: TGTGCCCTAACTCAACTCCTTGGGGATACTGGGTACACCGATAAACTCATCTTT.

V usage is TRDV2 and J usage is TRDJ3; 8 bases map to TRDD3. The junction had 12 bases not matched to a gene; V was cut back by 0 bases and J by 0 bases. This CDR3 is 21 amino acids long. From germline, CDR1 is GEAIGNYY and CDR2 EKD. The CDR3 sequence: CACDTGLGVPYISWDTRQMFF. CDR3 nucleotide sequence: TGTGCCTGTGACACCGGACTGGGGGTTCCCTATATCTCCTGGGACACCCGACAGATGTTTTTC.

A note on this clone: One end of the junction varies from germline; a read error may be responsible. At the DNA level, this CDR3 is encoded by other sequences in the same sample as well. The CDR3 here is CACDTVSGGYSSWDTRQMFF. The CDR3 nucleotides are TGTGCCTGTGACACCGTTTCTGGGGGTTACAGCTCCTGGGACACCCGCCAGATGTTTTTC. J is TRDJ3 and V is TRDV2; 7 nucleotides line up with TRDD3. The length of the CDR3 is 20 residues. Germline lookup yields CDR1 GEAIGNYY and CDR2 EKD.

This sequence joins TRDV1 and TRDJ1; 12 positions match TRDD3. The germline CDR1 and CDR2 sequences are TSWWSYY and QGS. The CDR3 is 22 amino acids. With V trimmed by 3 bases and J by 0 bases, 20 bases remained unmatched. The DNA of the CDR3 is TGTGCTCTTGGGGAGGACCGACGCATTTTCTGGGGGATACGGGTACACACCGATAAACTCATCTTT. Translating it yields CALGEDRRIFWGIRVHTDKLIF.

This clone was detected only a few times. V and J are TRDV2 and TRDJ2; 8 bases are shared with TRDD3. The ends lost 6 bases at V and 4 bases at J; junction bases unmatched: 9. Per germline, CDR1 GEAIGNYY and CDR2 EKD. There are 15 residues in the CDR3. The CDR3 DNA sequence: TGTGCCTGTAGTCTGGGGGACACCCAGACAGCACAACTCTTCTTT. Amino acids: CACSLGDTQTAQLFF.

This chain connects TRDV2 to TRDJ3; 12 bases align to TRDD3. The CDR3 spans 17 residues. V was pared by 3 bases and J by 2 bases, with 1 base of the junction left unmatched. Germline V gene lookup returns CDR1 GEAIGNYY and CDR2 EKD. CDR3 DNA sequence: TGTGCCTGTGACTACTGGGGGATACCCTGGGACACCCGACAGATGTTTTTC. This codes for CACDYWGIPWDTRQMFF.